These T cell receptor beta chains were read from a single sample in a study of cytomegalovirus exposure and HLA in healthy donors. The protocol was immunoSEQ multiplex PCR, while the TCRdb copy is restricted to in-frame clones and leaves out a portion. The sample consists of 85,000 to 95,000 clones, roughly three fifths of them appearing once. Sequencing was performed on PBMCs. Every receptor here comes from a woman aged 25 to 39 in good health and CMV-seronegative. The CDR3 runs from the conserved cysteine through the conserved F or W. D genes are given only for firm matches. Clone sizes are given selectively: once, few, many, or a class where the clone is expanded.

J	size	V	D	CDR3	DNA
TRBJ2-5	NA	TRBV5-1	NA	CASSVYREQETQYF	TGCGCCAGCAGCGTATACAGGGAGCAAGAGACCCAGTACTTC
TRBJ2-7	NA	TRBV7-8	NA	CASSPPTGVGGYEQYF	TGTGCCAGCAGCCCGCCGACAGGGGTCGGGGGGTACGAGCAGTACTTC
TRBJ2-7	NA	TRBV27	TRBD2	CASSPRAGAYEQYF	TGTGCCAGCTCCCCGCGAGCGGGGGCCTACGAGCAGTACTTC
TRBJ2-7	NA	TRBV5-4	NA	CASSSNSYEQYF	TGTGCCAGCAGCTCCAACAGCTACGAGCAGTACTTC
TRBJ2-7	NA	TRBV30	NA	CAWAGAPYEQYF	TGTGCCTGGGCAGGGGCCCCCTACGAGCAGTACTTC
TRBJ2-3	NA	TRBV9	TRBD1	CASSLGTGFTDTQYF	TGTGCCAGCAGCCTAGGGACAGGCTTCACAGATACGCAGTATTTT
TRBJ2-1	NA	TRBV28	NA	CASSATRNEQFF	TGTGCCAGCAGCGCGACTAGAAATGAGCAGTTCTTC
TRBJ2-1	NA	TRBV9	NA	CASSVAGDNEQFF	TGTGCCAGCAGCGTAGCAGGGGACAATGAGCAGTTCTTC
TRBJ2-6	NA	TRBV5-4	NA	CASSATDSSGANVLTF	TGTGCCAGCAGCGCGACGGACAGCTCTGGGGCCAACGTCCTGACTTTC
TRBJ1-2	NA	TRBV29-1	TRBD1	CSVATGWGYTF	TGCAGCGTTGCGACAGGGTGGGGCTACACCTTC
TRBJ1-5	few	TRBV19	NA	CASSIGSESPSNQPQHF	TGTGCCAGTAGTATAGGGTCGGAGAGCCCCAGCAATCAGCCCCAGCATTTT
TRBJ2-1	few	TRBV10-1	TRBD2	CASSAGTRLGEQFF	TGCGCCAGCTCGGCCGGGACTAGATTAGGTGAGCAGTTCTTC
TRBJ1-6	NA	TRBV6-1	NA	CASSVEGVNNSPLHF	TGTGCCAGCAGCGTCGAAGGGGTCAATAATTCACCCCTCCACTTT
TRBJ2-2	NA	TRBV9	TRBD1	CASSGYRGTGELFF	TGTGCCAGCAGCGGATACAGGGGGACCGGGGAGCTGTTTTTT
TRBJ1-4	once	TRBV9	TRBD1	CASSAQTGKNEKLFF	TGTGCCAGCAGCGCCCAGACAGGGAAGAATGAAAAACTGTTTTTT
TRBJ2-1	NA	TRBV9	TRBD2	CASRAGGDNEQFF	TGTGCCAGCCGGGCGGGGGGGGACAATGAGCAGTTCTTC
TRBJ1-6	NA	TRBV6-4	NA	CASSPGGFGDYNSPLHF	TGTGCCAGCAGTCCCGGTGGGTTCGGGGATTATAATTCACCCCTCCACTTT
TRBJ2-3	NA	TRBV5-6	TRBD2	CASSLIAGGLGTQYF	TGTGCCAGCAGTTTAATAGCGGGGGGTTTGGGTACGCAGTATTTT
TRBJ1-1	medium-sized	TRBV6-1	NA	CASSAGAQIAEAFF	TGTGCCAGCAGCGCAGGGGCGCAGATCGCTGAAGCTTTCTTT
TRBJ2-3	NA	TRBV13	TRBD1	CASSLTGQGVAESSDTQYF	TGTGCCAGCAGCCTTACGGGACAGGGTGTAGCGGAGTCGTCAGATACGCAGTATTTT
TRBJ1-5	once	TRBV6-5	NA	CASSYAAGNQPQHF	TGTGCCAGCAGTTACGCGGCAGGGAATCAGCCCCAGCATTTT
TRBJ1-1	NA	TRBV5-5	NA	CASSLLSGGNTEAFF	TGTGCCAGCAGCTTGCTTTCGGGGGGGAACACTGAAGCTTTCTTT
TRBJ2-5	NA	TRBV18	TRBD1	CASSPVQGAQETQYF	TGTGCCAGCTCACCGGTTCAGGGGGCCCAAGAGACCCAGTACTTC
TRBJ1-1	NA	TRBV25-1	NA	CASSGPRPGTEAFF	TGTGCCAGCAGTGGTCCCCGCCCAGGCACTGAAGCTTTCTTT
TRBJ1-4	NA	TRBV28	TRBD1	CASKETGSGEKLFF	TGTGCCAGCAAAGAGACAGGGTCGGGGGAAAAACTGTTTTTT
TRBJ1-2	few	TRBV29-1	NA	CSVEQGSVVYGYTF	TGCAGCGTTGAACAAGGGAGCGTAGTCTATGGCTACACCTTC
TRBJ1-2	few	TRBV6-5	TRBD1	CASSYSTGGDYTF	TGTGCCAGCAGTTACTCTACAGGGGGAGACTACACCTTC
TRBJ2-1	NA	TRBV7-9	TRBD1	CASSRPIDRGYYNEQFF	TGTGCCAGCAGCCGCCCTATTGACAGGGGCTATTACAATGAGCAGTTCTTC
TRBJ1-1	NA	TRBV5-4	NA	CASSEDTRTEAFF	TGTGCCAGCAGCGAGGACACGCGGACTGAAGCTTTCTTT
TRBJ2-7	NA	TRBV5-1	NA	CASSPGNLNEQYF	TGCGCCAGCAGCCCGGGGAATTTAAACGAGCAGTACTTC
TRBJ2-3	NA	TRBV9	TRBD2	CASSVGTSGSTDTQYF	TGTGCCAGCAGCGTAGGGACTAGCGGGAGCACAGATACGCAGTATTTT
TRBJ2-1	NA	TRBV5-1	NA	CASSLTGLNEQFF	TGCGCCAGCAGCCTGACAGGCTTGAATGAGCAGTTCTTC
TRBJ1-2	NA	TRBV6-1	NA	CASSGAGIYGYTF	TGTGCCAGCAGTGGTGCAGGGATCTATGGCTACACCTTC
TRBJ2-7	NA	TRBV11-1	NA	CASSGRLGGNSYEQYF	TGTGCCAGCAGCGGAAGACTCGGAGGCAACTCCTACGAGCAGTACTTC
TRBJ1-2	few	TRBV6-5	NA	CASKLNGGYTF	TGTGCCAGCAAGTTGAACGGTGGCTACACCTTC
TRBJ2-2	once	TRBV7-3	NA	CASSPGSGVAGELFF	TGTGCCAGCAGCCCGGGGTCCGGGGTCGCCGGGGAGCTGTTTTTT
TRBJ2-2	NA	TRBV7-9	TRBD2	CASSLTSGRIGGELFF	TGTGCCAGCAGCTTAACTAGCGGGAGAATAGGCGGGGAGCTGTTTTTT
TRBJ2-7	NA	TRBV11-2	NA	CASSLEGTVGAYEQYF	TGTGCCAGCAGCTTAGAAGGCACGGTGGGAGCCTACGAGCAGTACTTC
TRBJ1-6	NA	TRBV7-2	TRBD1	CASSSSGTGLLTLHF	TGTGCCAGCAGCTCATCCGGGACAGGGCTGTTAACCCTCCACTTT
TRBJ1-1	NA	TRBV18	TRBD1	CASSALTGGNTEAFF	TGTGCCAGCTCAGCCTTGACAGGGGGAAACACTGAAGCTTTCTTT
TRBJ1-2	few	TRBV30	NA	CAWRVGEGPYGYTF	TGTGCCTGGAGGGTGGGAGAGGGTCCCTATGGCTACACCTTC
TRBJ1-6	NA	TRBV27	TRBD1	CASRDRAFSPLHF	TGTGCCAGCAGGGACAGGGCATTCTCACCCCTCCACTTT
TRBJ1-1	NA	TRBV5-1	NA	CASRQQGNTEAFF	TGCGCCAGCAGACAACAGGGGAACACTGAAGCTTTCTTT
TRBJ1-2	NA	TRBV11-2	TRBD1	CASSLGGQGIYGYTF	TGTGCCAGCAGCTTGGGGGGACAGGGTATCTATGGCTACACCTTC
TRBJ2-5	NA	TRBV4-3	TRBD2	CASSPGLGWETQYF	TGCGCCAGCAGCCCGGGACTAGGTTGGGAGACCCAGTACTTC
TRBJ2-7	NA	TRBV5-1	NA	CASSPSQGYEQYF	TGCGCCAGCAGCCCATCTCAGGGGTACGAGCAGTACTTC
TRBJ1-1	NA	TRBV4-3	NA	CASSRDPQGGTEAFF	TGCGCCAGCAGCCGAGATCCACAAGGGGGAACTGAAGCTTTCTTT
TRBJ1-3	NA	TRBV6-1	TRBD1	CASRGQGSSGNTIYF	TGTGCCAGCAGGGGACAGGGTAGCTCTGGAAACACCATATATTTT
TRBJ1-5	once	TRBV6-1	NA	CASSEVGGYNQPQHF	TGTGCCAGCAGTGAAGTCGGCGGATACAATCAGCCCCAGCATTTT
TRBJ2-7	NA	TRBV5-4	NA	CAMRPRTDLYEQYF	TGTGCCATGCGTCCCCGGACAGATTTGTACGAGCAGTACTTC
TRBJ1-1	NA	TRBV5-1	TRBD1	CASSLGDRNTEAFF	TGCGCCAGCAGCTTGGGGGACAGGAACACTGAAGCTTTCTTT
TRBJ2-1	NA	TRBV4-1	TRBD1	CASSQVGQGDNEQFF	TGCGCCAGCAGCCAAGTGGGACAGGGGGATAATGAGCAGTTCTTC
TRBJ2-7	NA	TRBV19	TRBD2	CASSIGLAESYEQYF	TGTGCCAGTAGTATCGGTCTAGCGGAGTCCTACGAGCAGTACTTC